This TCR beta chain comes out of a study of control samples from healthy donors and cancer patients. V was clipped by 6 bases and J by 2 bases, with 13 bases between them. The CDR3 is 14 residues long. CDR1 is SGHVS and CDR2 is FNYEAQ in the germline V gene. Clones were sequenced by immunoSEQ multiplex PCR, and TCRdb holds only the in-frame ones, with some missing. Here the sample spans over 30,000 clones, roughly nine tenths being singletons. The chain links TRBV7-6 to TRBJ2-5; D call uncertain. This sequence was found in a woman in her 40s with lung cancer. Sequencing input: PBMCs. CDR3 DNA: TGTGCCAGCAGTTCCCATGGGAAGCAAGAGACCCAGTACTTC. It encodes CASSSHGKQETQYF.